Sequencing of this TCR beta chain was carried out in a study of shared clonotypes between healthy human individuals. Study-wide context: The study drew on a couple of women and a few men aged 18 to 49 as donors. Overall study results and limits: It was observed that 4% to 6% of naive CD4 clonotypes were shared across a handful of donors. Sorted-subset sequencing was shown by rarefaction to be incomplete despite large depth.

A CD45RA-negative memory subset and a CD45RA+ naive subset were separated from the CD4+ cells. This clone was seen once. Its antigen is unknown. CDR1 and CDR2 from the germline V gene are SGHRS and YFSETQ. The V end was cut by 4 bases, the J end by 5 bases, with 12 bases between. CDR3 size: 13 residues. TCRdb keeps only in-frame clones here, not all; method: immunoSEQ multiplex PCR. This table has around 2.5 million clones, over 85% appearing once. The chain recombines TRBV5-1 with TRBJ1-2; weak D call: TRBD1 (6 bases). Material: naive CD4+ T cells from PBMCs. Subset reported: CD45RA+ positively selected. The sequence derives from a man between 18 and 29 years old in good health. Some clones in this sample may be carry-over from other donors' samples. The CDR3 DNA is TGCGCCAGCAGCCGGGACATTGCTTATGGCTACACCTTC. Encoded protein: CASSRDIAYGYTF.